This TCR beta chain comes out of a study of cytotoxic CD8 clonotypes in ibrutinib-treated CLL. Study overall: A mean of roughly 260,000 productive templates and 85,000 to 95,000 productive rearrangements was obtained per sample. General study points: Higher clonality was seen at ibrutinib response and a return toward baseline at progression. Clonality (at baseline) was higher than in age-matched healthy donors and tracked circulating CD8+ T-cell counts.

V shed 6 bases and J shed 2 bases, with 11 bases lying between them. Per germline, CDR1 MGHDK and CDR2 SYGVNS. This CDR3 is built from 14 residues. Using immunoSEQ multiplex PCR, the repertoire was profiled, and TCRdb retains in-frame clones only, with some absent. This sample has around 70,000 clones; approximately 80% occur once, and the top ten carry less than 9%. A word on this clone: The target antigen is unknown.

The chain recombines TRBV25-1 with TRBJ1-5; D ambiguous. This clonotype was obtained from a human donor with chronic lymphocytic leukemia. The starting material was PBMCs, obtained at disease progression, from a patient treated with ibrutinib. The CDR3, as DNA: TGTGCCAGCAGCGCTTCGGTAGGCAATCAGCCCCAGCATTTT. Translation gives CASSASVGNQPQHF.